The 18 T cell receptor beta chains reported below all come from one sample, sequenced in a study of T-cell reconstitution after alpha-beta-depleted transplantation in children (dated by TCRdb to between 2015 and 2016). The library was obtained by PCR. Sequencing took place on an Illumina HiSeq 2500. Molecular barcoding was employed in the preparation of TCR libraries, with unique molecular identifiers being used to normalize TCRbeta repertoire quantification. TCRdb reprocessed the public reads (quality trimming at Q25 with fastp, clone calling with MiXCR) and kept in-frame beta chains. Merged by CDR3 protein, the rows form single entries marked with the most common genes and DNA. The sample table records about 580,000 distinct CDR3 sequences; more than 20% of these occur just once. The ten biggest clones cover about 14% of the sample. This specimen's treatment or condition label, per the study, means: allogeneic hematopoietic cell transplantation with graft depleted of TCRalphabeta T cells and CD19 B cells.

The source material was PBMCs, mostly from graft donor cells, sampled 360 days after TCRalphabeta/CD19-depleted stem cell transplant. These receptors all come from a boy under two years old who had a stem cell transplant for acute myeloid leukemia, so the T cells may come from the graft donor.

On this clonotype: One junction end does not reproduce the germline sequence, and a read error may be involved. The chain couples TRBV13 to TRBJ2-1, with TRBD1 as a possible D gene (5 bases). Germline CDR1 reads PRHDT; CDR2 reads FYEKMQ (reference sequence). The CDR3 has 19 residues. For the CDR3, the DNA is TGTGCCTGCAGTCTCGTCCTAAGGGGCCTTGCATCGGACTACAATGAGCAGTTCTTC. Translating it yields CACSLVLRGLASDYNEQFF.

Points on this clonotype: This may come from a read error, since a much larger clone is one base off. The rearrangement uses TRBV10-3 and TRBJ1-2; D not resolved. With 5 bases removed from V and 8 bases from J, the gap between germline ends came to 12 bases. The CDR3 spans 12 residues. From germline, CDR1 is ENHRY and CDR2 SYGVKD. CDR3 sequence: CAISFGDSGYTF. The CDR3 DNA reads TGTGCCATCAGTTTTGGGGATTCCGGCTACACCTTC.

The chain is built from TRBV20-1 and TRBJ2-3; D is perhaps TRBD2 (6 bases). There are 16 residues in the CDR3. V shed 0 bases and J shed 2 bases, with 15 bases lying between them. Germline V CDR1 and CDR2: DFQATT, SNEGSKA (reference sequence). As DNA, the CDR3 is TGCAGTGCTAGAGATTACTTACTAGCAGACACAGATACGCAGTATTTT. Translated, it gives CSARDYLLADTDTQYF.

The chain is built from TRBV12-3 or TRBV12-4 and TRBJ1-4; D is ambiguous. Trimming stripped 6 bases from V and 0 bases from J, with 11 bases between. The CDR3 runs to 15 residues. CDR3 DNA: TGTGCCAGCAGGGTAGGAAGTACAACTAATGAAAAACTGTTTTTT. It translates to CASRVGSTTNEKLFF.

This chain connects TRBV6-2 or TRBV6-3 to TRBJ2-1; 7 bases are shared with TRBD2. Germline-derived CDR1 and CDR2 are MNHEY and SVGEGT. The CDR3 covers 13 residues. Losses at the gene ends were 8 bases for V and 3 bases for J; bases not matched to a gene: 4. CDR3 coding DNA: TGTGCCAGCCGGGAGGTACTCTACAATGAGCAGTTCTTC. Amino acid sequence: CASREVLYNEQFF.

The V gene is TRBV5-5, the J gene TRBJ2-3, with D possibly being TRBD1 or TRBD2 (5 bases each). Germline values: CDR1 SGHKS, CDR2 YYEKEE (reference sequence). Trimming took off 0 bases at V and 0 bases at J, with 14 bases between the two ends. CDR3 length: 17 amino acids. CDR3 coding DNA: TGTGCCAGCAGCTTGGCGGGGACGCCTGCTAGCACAGATACGCAGTATTTT. As protein: CASSLAGTPASTDTQYF.

The J gene is TRBJ2-7, the V gene TRBV12-3 or TRBV12-4; the D is unclear. V was cut by 4 bases and J by 6 bases, with 19 bases left in between. The CDR3 has 15 residues. CDR3 residues: CASSSRLPNAREQYF. The CDR3 region has the DNA TGTGCCAGCAGTTCCCGCCTCCCCAACGCCCGCGAGCAGTACTTC.

This rearrangement joins TRBV27 to TRBJ1-1, with a weak D call TRBD1 (5 bases). The CDR3 length is 14 residues. Trimming took 6 bases from V and 11 from J, leaving 22 bases between them. Looked up from germline, CDR1 is MNHEY and CDR2 is SMNVEV (reference sequence). The CDR3 region has the DNA TGTGCCAGCAGAACTCTTCAGACAGCCCCGAGGGCTTTCTTT. This translates into CASRTLQTAPRAFF.

A few counts support this clonotype. This chain links TRBV20-1 with TRBJ2-5; TRBD2 agrees at 9 bases. The CDR3 is 15 amino acids. V shed 0 bases, J shed 3 bases, and the junction held 5 bases outside the gene matches. CDR1 and CDR2 from the germline V gene are DFQATT and SNEGSKA (reference sequence). The CDR3, as DNA: TGCAGTGCTAGAGATGGGCTAGCGGGGAAAGAGACCCAGTACTTC. Translation gives CSARDGLAGKETQYF.

Only a few counts were recorded for this clonotype. This chain joins TRBV20-1 and TRBJ2-7, with a tentative D call TRBD1 (6 bases). CDR1 is DFQATT and CDR2 is SNEGSKA in the germline V gene (reference sequence). This CDR3 contains 12 residues. V dropped 4 bases and J dropped 4 bases, with 11 bases sitting between them. The CDR3, as DNA: TGCAGTGCTAAGAGGCAGGGGTACGAGCAGTACTTC. It codes for CSAKRQGYEQYF.

This chain joins TRBV7-9 and TRBJ2-7, with D unresolved. The V end was cut by 7 bases, the J end by 3 bases, with 10 bases between. The CDR3 contains 12 residues. Germline-derived CDR1 and CDR2 are SEHNR and FQNEAQ (reference sequence). CDR3 DNA sequence: TGTGCCAGCAACAAGGACGGCTACGAGCAGTACTTC. Protein sequence: CASNKDGYEQYF.

V is TRBV28 and J is TRBJ1-5, with a possible D match to TRBD1 (6 bases). The CDR3 length is 15 residues. Looked up from germline, CDR1 is MDHEN and CDR2 is SYDVKM. Deletions cut 3 bases from V and 1 base from J, with 10 bases between. Written as DNA, the CDR3 is TGTGCCAGCAGTTTCTCAGGGGCGAGCAATCAGCCCCAGCATTTT. Encoded protein: CASSFSGASNQPQHF.

This clonotype showed up many times. For the CDR3, the DNA is TGCAGTGCTAGTCCAGGGGGATTCGGCACAGATACGCAGTATTTT. It specifies CSASPGGFGTDTQYF. The chain combines TRBV20-1 with TRBJ2-3; 7 bases line up with TRBD1. V trimming: 3 bases; J trimming: 1 base; junction bases outside the gene matches: 7. Germline V gene lookup returns CDR1 DFQATT and CDR2 SNEGSKA (reference sequence). The CDR3 sequence is 15 residues long.

The chain employs TRBV20-1 and TRBJ2-3; possibly TRBD1 or TRBD2 for D (5 bases each). The CDR3 length is 13 residues. The V and J ends lost 4 bases and 4 bases respectively, with 12 bases between them. Germline V gene sequence: CDR1 DFQATT, CDR2 SNEGSKA (reference sequence). The CDR3 bases are TGCAGTGCTACTCCTGGGGGAGCAGATACGCAGTATTTT. Translation gives CSATPGGADTQYF.

The gene calls are TRBV20-1 and TRBJ1-6, with D possibly TRBD1 on 6 matching bases. V lost 0 bases and J lost 8, with 14 bases in between. The CDR3 contains 15 residues. Germline lookup yields CDR1 DFQATT and CDR2 SNEGSKA (reference sequence). CDR3 protein: CSARDSAGAYSPLHF. The CDR3 DNA follows: TGCAGTGCTAGAGATTCGGCAGGGGCTTATTCACCCCTCCACTTT.

This chain links TRBV29-1 with TRBJ1-1; maybe TRBD1 (6 bases). Looked up from germline, CDR1 is SQVTM and CDR2 is ANQGSEA. The CDR3 has 13 amino acids. Trimming removed 5 bases at V and 0 bases at J, with 10 bases between. As DNA, the CDR3 is TGCAGCGTTTATAGGGGGTTGAACACTGAAGCTTTCTTT. Amino acid sequence: CSVYRGLNTEAFF.

In this sample, this clonotype turned up many times. The V call is TRBV6-5, the J call TRBJ2-2; D remains ambiguous. V lost 3 bases and J lost 4, with 6 bases in between. The CDR3 runs to 13 residues. CDR1 and CDR2 (germline): MNHEY, SVGAGI. CDR3: CASSYLVTGELFF. In nucleotides, the CDR3 is TGTGCCAGCAGTTATCTCGTCACCGGGGAGCTGTTTTTT.

This clonotype occurred a few times. The CDR3 loop is CASSPDVDYGYTF. In nucleotides, the CDR3 is TGTGCCAGCAGTCCGGACGTAGACTATGGCTACACCTTC. J is TRBJ1-2 and V is TRBV27; D is uncertain. CDR1 and CDR2 from the germline V gene are MNHEY and SMNVEV (reference sequence). Trimming shortened V by 5 bases and J by 3 bases, and 10 bases separated the two germline ends. There are 13 residues in the CDR3.